The 21 T cell receptor beta chains given below trace back to one sample, sequenced in a study of blood T cell repertoires in COVID-19. The protocol was immunoSEQ multiplex PCR, while the TCRdb copy is restricted to in-frame clones and leaves out a portion. The profile shows about 130,000 clones, approximately 86% of them singletons. Input material: peripheral blood. These receptors all come from a woman in her fifties or sixties who had recovered from COVID-19.

The chain has TRBV24-1 and TRBJ1-2; TRBD1 agrees at 12 bases. This CDR3 spans 16 amino acids. The germline V gene has CDR1 KGHDR and CDR2 SFDVKD. Trimming at V came to 7 bases and at J to 4 bases, leaving 9 bases not matched to a gene. The CDR3 bases are TGTGCCACCAGCACAACCGGGACAGGGGGCGTCTATGGCTACACCTTC. This encodes CATSTTGTGGVYGYTF.

This clone occurred many times. The CDR3 loop reads CASQPGQSNEKLFF. The CDR3 DNA reads TGCGCCAGCCAACCGGGACAAAGTAATGAAAAACTGTTTTTT. The V gene is TRBV5-1, the J gene TRBJ1-4; a possible D gene is TRBD1 (6 bases). The CDR3 spans 14 residues. Trimming stripped 7 bases from V and 4 bases from J, with 14 bases between. In germline, CDR1 is SGHRS, CDR2 YFSETQ.

This sequence joins TRBV2 and TRBJ1-3; D is undetermined. Germline values: CDR1 SNHLY, CDR2 FYNNEI. This CDR3 is built from 13 residues. V was shortened by 4 bases and J by 0 bases, with 4 bases between the two germline ends. CDR3 nucleotide sequence: TGTGCCAGCAGTGCCAGCTCTGGAAACACCATATATTTT. Its protein product is CASSASSGNTIYF.

Worth noting for this clone: A junction boundary mismatches the germline segment, possibly from a read error. V gene TRBV5-1 combines with J gene TRBJ1-1, with a weak D call TRBD1 (6 bases). There are 13 residues in the CDR3. Germline V gene sequence: CDR1 SGHRS, CDR2 YFSETQ. CDR3 amino acids: CASSLARDTEAFF. DNA for the CDR3: TGCGCCAGCAGCTTGGCCCGGGACACCGAAGCTTTCTTT. The variable domain in full, with the rest retrieved from reference TRBV5-1 and TRBJ1-1, is KAGVTQTPRYLIKTRGQQVTLSCSPISGHRSVSWYQQTPGQGLQFLFEYFSETQRNKGNFPGRFSGRQFSNSRSEMNVSTLELGDSALYLCASSLARDTEAFFGQGTRLTVV.

J is TRBJ2-2 and V is TRBV4-1; 10 bases match TRBD1. CDR3 length: 17 residues. V shed 3 bases and J 4 bases; nucleotides not matched to a gene: 8. Per germline, CDR1 MGHRA and CDR2 YSYEKL. The CDR3 here is CASSHPPGQGFTGELFF. The CDR3 DNA is TGCGCCAGCAGCCACCCCCCGGGACAGGGGTTCACCGGGGAGCTGTTTTTT.

The rearrangement joins TRBV3-1 (or the pseudogene TRBV3-2) to TRBJ1-4, with a possible D match to TRBD1 (5 bases). The CDR3 contains 14 residues. Between the trimmed V and J ends, which lost 4 bases and 8 bases, there was a span of 14 bases. CDR1 and CDR2 (germline): LGHDT, YNNKEL (reference sequence). CDR3 nucleotide sequence: TGTGCCAGCAGCCCTCGGGGGGTTAGCGAAAAACTGTTTTTT. This codes for CASSPRGVSEKLFF.

The chain couples TRBV7-3 to TRBJ2-2; 7 bases line up with TRBD1. The germline gives CDR1 SGHTA, CDR2 FQGTGA. V dropped 4 bases and J dropped 7; count of bases not matched to a gene: 6. This CDR3 contains 14 residues. The CDR3 region is CASSSGQPHGELFF. The CDR3 DNA is TGTGCCAGCAGCTCGGGACAGCCCCACGGGGAGCTGTTTTTT.

The rearrangement links TRBV12-3 or TRBV12-4 to TRBJ2-1; D unclear. The germline V and J ends were trimmed by 3 bases and 3 bases, with 6 bases remaining between them. CDR3 length: 13 residues. CDR3 nucleotide sequence: TGTGCCAGCAGTTTCTCGGGCTACAATGAGCAGTTCTTC. Amino acids: CASSFSGYNEQFF.

This chain links TRBV7-9 with TRBJ2-7; 11 nucleotides align to TRBD1. Trimming removed 5 bases from V and 7 bases from J; junction bases left unmatched: 10. Germline V gene lookup returns CDR1 SEHNR and CDR2 FQNEAQ (reference sequence). This CDR3 spans 15 amino acids. In DNA, the CDR3 is TGTGCCAGCAGCGCGGAGGACAGGGGGCGATGGGAGCAGTACTTC. Protein sequence: CASSAEDRGRWEQYF.

CDR3 residues: CASSLGVSYGYTF. In DNA form, the CDR3 reads TGTGCCAGCAGCTTAGGGGTTTCCTATGGCTACACCTTC. The chain carries TRBV5-6 and TRBJ1-2; D is possibly TRBD1 (5 bases). The germline V gene encodes CDR1 SGHDT and CDR2 YYEEEE. This CDR3 has 13 residues. V was cut by 2 bases and J by 4 bases, with 9 bases left in between.

The CDR3 DNA reads as TGTGCCAGCAGCAAAAGGCCGGACACCGGTTTGAGTGAGCAGTACTTC. Protein: CASSKRPDTGLSEQYF. The V and J genes are TRBV7-6 and TRBJ2-7; tentatively, D is TRBD1 (5 bases). This CDR3 contains 16 residues. Trimming stripped 5 bases from V and 7 bases from J, with 24 bases between. The germline gives CDR1 SGHVS, CDR2 FNYEAQ. The variable domain in full, completed from reference TRBV7-6 and TRBJ2-7, reads GAGVSQSPRYKVTKRGQDVALRCDPISGHVSLYWYRQALGQGPEFLTYFNYEAQQDKSGLPNDRFSAERPEGSISTLTIQRTEQRDSAMYRCASSKRPDTGLSEQYFGPGTRLTVT.

The gene calls are TRBV7-9 and TRBJ1-1; D is ambiguous. The CDR3 consists of 12 residues. Germline V lookup: CDR1 SEHNR, CDR2 FQNEAQ (reference sequence). Trimming pared 4 bases from V and 7 bases from J, leaving 10 bases between. CDR3 loop: CASSSTGNEAFF. CDR3 bases: TGTGCCAGCAGCTCGACGGGGAATGAAGCTTTCTTT.

V gene TRBV7-9 combines with J gene TRBJ2-7, with 7 bases fitting TRBD2. There are 18 residues in the CDR3. Looked up from germline, CDR1 is SEHNR and CDR2 is FQNEAQ (reference sequence). Germline trimming cut 4 bases from V and 0 bases from J; bases unmatched to any gene: 15. The DNA of the CDR3 is TGTGCCAGCAGCTATCCGGGTAGCGGGTCCCCTCTCTCCTACGAGCAGTACTTC. This encodes CASSYPGSGSPLSYEQYF.

The V call is TRBV4-3, the J call TRBJ2-1, with 7 bases that match TRBD2. V lost 0 bases to trimming and J lost 4 bases; unmatched junction nucleotides: 6. CDR1 LGHNA and CDR2 YSLEER come from the germline V gene. The CDR3 consists of 16 residues. The DNA of the CDR3 is TGCGCCAGCAGCCAAGAGCTTAGCGGGCCTTACAATGAGCAGTTCTTC. It translates to CASSQELSGPYNEQFF.

The table lists this clone with a few counts. The genes are TRBV24-1 and TRBJ2-1, with 7 bases lining up with TRBD2. The CDR3 is 15 amino acids. Per the germline V gene, CDR1 is KGHDR and CDR2 is SFDVKD. V dropped 2 bases and J dropped 5; count of bases not matched to a gene: 5. For the CDR3, the DNA is TGTGCCACCAGTGATTCCTCTAGCGGTAACAATGAGCAGTTCTTC. Translating it yields CATSDSSSGNNEQFF.

The CDR3 sequence: CASSSSGQPYEQYF. The DNA of the CDR3 is TGTGCCAGCAGTTCCTCGGGACAGCCCTACGAGCAGTACTTC. The chain has TRBV11-2 and TRBJ2-7; 7 bases match TRBD1. Germline V gene lookup returns CDR1 SGHAT and CDR2 FQNNGV. Trimming at V came to 6 bases and at J to 2 bases, leaving 7 bases not matched to a gene. There are 14 residues in the CDR3. The whole variable domain, filled in from reference TRBV11-2 and TRBJ2-7, reads EAGVAQSPRYKIIEKRQSVAFWCNPISGHATLYWYQQILGQGPKLLIQFQNNGVVDDSQLPKDRFSAERLKGVDSTLKIQPAKLEDSAVYLCASSSSGQPYEQYFGPGTRLTVT.

This chain links TRBV6-5 with TRBJ1-2; D perhaps matches TRBD1 (5 bases). This CDR3 is 14 amino acids long. V lost 6 bases and J 4 bases, leaving 15 bases between the germline ends. Germline V CDR1 and CDR2: MNHEY, SVGAGI. Here the CDR3 reads CASSYSQAPYGYTF. Written as DNA, the CDR3 is TGTGCCAGCAGCTATTCACAGGCTCCCTATGGCTACACCTTC.

The rearrangement joins TRBV7-3 to TRBJ2-6, with 9 bases aligning to TRBD1. CDR1 and CDR2 (germline): SGHTA, FQGTGA. This CDR3 contains 17 residues. V gave up 5 bases and J gave up 0 bases; unmatched junction bases: 5. For the CDR3, the DNA is TGTGCCAGCAGCCCGACAGGGGGTACCTCTGGGGCCAACGTCCTGACTTTC. The encoded protein is CASSPTGGTSGANVLTF.

The rearrangement uses TRBV11-2 and TRBJ2-3; 11 bases match TRBD2. This CDR3 has 16 residues. The germline V gene encodes CDR1 SGHAT and CDR2 FQNNGV. V shed 5 bases and J 4 bases; nucleotides not matched to a gene: 8. CDR3 protein: CASSGPGLAVADTQYF. The CDR3, as DNA: TGTGCCAGCAGCGGCCCGGGACTAGCGGTTGCAGATACGCAGTATTTT.

This clone occurred once. J is TRBJ1-6 and V is TRBV7-8; no firm D call. V lost 2 bases and J lost 2, with 10 bases in between. The length of the CDR3 is 16 residues. Looked up from germline, CDR1 is SGHVS and CDR2 is FQNEAQ. Here the CDR3 reads CASSLTRIAYNSPLHF. The CDR3 DNA follows: TGTGCCAGCAGCTTAACGCGGATCGCCTATAATTCACCCCTCCACTTT.

The chain carries TRBV30 and TRBJ1-2; D remains ambiguous. CDR1 and CDR2 from the germline V gene are GTSNPN and SVGIG (reference sequence). CDR3 length: 12 residues. The CDR3 DNA is TGTGCGTGGGCGGTTAATAACTATGGCTACACCTTC. Translation gives CAWAVNNYGYTF.